The clone carrying this T cell receptor beta chain occurred many times. The data belong to a study of neurological immune-mediated disorders. Deletions cut 6 bases from V and 0 bases from J, with 20 bases between. Germline V lookup: CDR1 MDHEN, CDR2 SYDVKM. There are 17 residues in the CDR3. Preparation of the unsorted libraries drew on 2 million PBMCs stored at -80 C. Each TCR transcript was tagged with a 10-nucleotide random UMI during 5'RACE. TCRdb fed the 5' RACE reads into MiXCR, producing one record per CDR3 protein. The table lists around 83,000 distinct CDR3 sequences, 14% of them singletons, with under 7% in the top ten.

The receptor was derived from a woman aged 45-65 years in good health. The chain employs TRBV28 and TRBJ1-1; D possibly corresponds to TRBD1 (6 bases). The specimen sequenced was PBMCs. The CDR3 region is CASSRTGYRIMNTEAFF. CDR3 DNA sequence: TGTGCCAGCAGCCGCACAGGGTACCGTATTATGAACACTGAAGCTTTCTTT.